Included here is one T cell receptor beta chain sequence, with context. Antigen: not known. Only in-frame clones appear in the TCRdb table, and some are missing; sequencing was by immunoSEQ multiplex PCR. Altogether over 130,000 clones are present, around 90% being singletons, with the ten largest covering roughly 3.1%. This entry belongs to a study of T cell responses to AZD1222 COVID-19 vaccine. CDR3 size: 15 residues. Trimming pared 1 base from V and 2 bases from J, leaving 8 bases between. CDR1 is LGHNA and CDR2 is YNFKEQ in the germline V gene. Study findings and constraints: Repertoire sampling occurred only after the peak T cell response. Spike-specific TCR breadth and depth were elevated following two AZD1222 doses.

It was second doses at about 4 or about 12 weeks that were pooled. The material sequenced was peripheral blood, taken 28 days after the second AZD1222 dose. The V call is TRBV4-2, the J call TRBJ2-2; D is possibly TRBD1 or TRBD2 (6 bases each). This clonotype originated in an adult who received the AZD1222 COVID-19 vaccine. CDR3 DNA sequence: TGTGCCAGCAGCCAAGGCGGGACAAACACCGGGGAGCTGTTTTTT. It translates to CASSQGGTNTGELFF.